This is a list of T cell receptor beta chains from one sample in a study of blood T cells in healthy people across ages. TCRdb recomputed calls from the 5' RACE reads with MiXCR, one row per CDR3 protein. This sample has 800,000 to 950,000 distinct CDR3 sequences, with 36% found just once. Input material: blood. The receptors derive from a man aged 18 to 35 in good health. Each CDR3 is given with its conserved first and last residue. The D gene is left open where the match is weak. Size tells how often a clone was seen (once, few, many) or the class of an expanded clone, and some rows leave it out.

clone_size: .
v_call: TRBV12-3/TRBV12-4
j_call: TRBJ1-1
d_call: TRBD1
cdr3_nt: TGTGCCAGCAGTTCGGGGACAGGGTACACTAAAGCTTTCTTT
cdr3_aa: CASSSGTGYTKAFF

clone_size: .
v_call: TRBV4-3
j_call: TRBJ2-1
d_call: .
cdr3_nt: TGCGCCAGCAGCCAAGTATCCGGGACTGAGCAGTTCTTC
cdr3_aa: CASSQVSGTEQFF

clone_size: few
v_call: TRBV11-1
j_call: TRBJ2-1
d_call: .
cdr3_nt: TGTGCCACGCAAGACGGGCCCGGTGAGCAGTTCTTC
cdr3_aa: CATQDGPGEQFF

clone_size: many
v_call: TRBV12-3/TRBV12-4
j_call: TRBJ1-1
d_call: .
cdr3_nt: TGTGCCAGCAGTCTCAATCTGTTGAACACTGAAGCTTTCTTT
cdr3_aa: CASSLNLLNTEAFF

clone_size: .
v_call: TRBV12-3/TRBV12-4
j_call: TRBJ2-7
d_call: .
cdr3_nt: TGTGCCAGCAGTTTATCAGGGACCGAGCAGTACTTC
cdr3_aa: CASSLSGTEQYF

clone_size: few
v_call: TRBV30
j_call: TRBJ1-6
d_call: .
cdr3_nt: TGTGCCTGGAGTGGCTACCCTCTCATGTCACCCCTCCACTTT
cdr3_aa: CAWSGYPLMSPLHF

clone_size: few
v_call: TRBV7-2
j_call: TRBJ2-3
d_call: .
cdr3_nt: TGTGCCAGCAGCTTACCCGGGGGTGGGGGAGATACGCAGTATTTT
cdr3_aa: CASSLPGGGGDTQYF

clone_size: many
v_call: TRBV4-1
j_call: TRBJ2-7
d_call: .
cdr3_nt: TGCGCCAGCAGCCAAGCCATCGACAGAGCCTACGAGCAGTACTTC
cdr3_aa: CASSQAIDRAYEQYF

clone_size: many
v_call: TRBV7-9
j_call: TRBJ2-1
d_call: .
cdr3_nt: TGTGCCAGCAGCTTCGGGACAAACAATGAGCAGTTCTTC
cdr3_aa: CASSFGTNNEQFF

clone_size: many
v_call: TRBV12-5
j_call: TRBJ2-5
d_call: TRBD2
cdr3_nt: TGTGCTAGTGGTTTGGTACAATTGGGACTAGCGCAAGAGACCCAGTACTTC
cdr3_aa: CASGLVQLGLAQETQYF

clone_size: .
v_call: TRBV20-1
j_call: TRBJ2-7
d_call: .
cdr3_nt: TGCAGTGCTAGGGGCCGGCTGACCTACAATGAGCAGTACTTC
cdr3_aa: CSARGRLTYNEQYF

clone_size: .
v_call: TRBV29-1
j_call: TRBJ2-1
d_call: TRBD1
cdr3_nt: TGCAGCGTTGAAGGATTATCACAGGGGTCTTCCTACAATGAGCAGTTCTTC
cdr3_aa: CSVEGLSQGSSYNEQFF

clone_size: few
v_call: TRBV2
j_call: TRBJ2-7
d_call: .
cdr3_nt: TGTGCCAGCAGTGAAGTGGCAGCGAACTCCTACGAGCAGTACTTC
cdr3_aa: CASSEVAANSYEQYF

clone_size: .
v_call: TRBV29-1
j_call: TRBJ2-7
d_call: .
cdr3_nt: TGCAGCGTCGAGACCCCGGGACACGGGCAGTACTTC
cdr3_aa: CSVETPGHGQYF

clone_size: .
v_call: TRBV20-1
j_call: TRBJ1-4
d_call: TRBD1
cdr3_nt: TGCAGTGGACGGGACAGACGAAATGAAAAACTGTTTTTT
cdr3_aa: CSGRDRRNEKLFF

clone_size: .
v_call: TRBV12-3/TRBV12-4
j_call: TRBJ2-7
d_call: .
cdr3_nt: TGTGCCAGCAGTTTGGGGTCGAAGGGCTACGAGCAGTACTTC
cdr3_aa: CASSLGSKGYEQYF